The 28 T cell receptor beta chains below come from one sample, sequenced in a study of cytomegalovirus exposure and HLA in healthy donors. Profiling relied on immunoSEQ multiplex PCR, and the TCRdb table lists in-frame clones only, not all of them. The repertoire holds around 58,000 clones, with roughly 91% as singletons. Sequencing used PBMCs. Source of these receptors: a woman under 30 in good health and CMV-seronegative.

The V gene is TRBV6-6, the J gene TRBJ2-7; possible D gene TRBD1, 5 bases. Per germline, CDR1 MNHNY and CDR2 SVGAGI (reference sequence). The CDR3 length is 14 residues. The ends were cut back, 3 bases at V and 3 bases at J, with 12 bases in the middle. In DNA, the CDR3 is TGTGCCAGCAGTTATTCGACAGAGATCTACGAGCAGTACTTC. Translation gives CASSYSTEIYEQYF.

The rearrangement uses TRBV5-1 and TRBJ2-7; 8 bases align to TRBD2. The germline CDR1 and CDR2 sequences are SGHRS and YFSETQ. This CDR3 spans 15 amino acids. The junction had 12 bases not matched to a gene; V was cut back by 4 bases and J by 6 bases. This CDR3 is CASSLGGTSAGEQYF. As DNA, the CDR3 is TGCGCCAGCAGCCTGGGAGGGACTAGTGCGGGCGAGCAGTACTTC.

This chain connects TRBV27 to TRBJ2-3, with D possibly being TRBD2 (5 bases). Germline V gene lookup returns CDR1 MNHEY and CDR2 SMNVEV (reference sequence). Trimming stripped 3 bases from V and 7 bases from J, with 11 bases between. CDR3 length: 13 amino acids. The CDR3 sequence is CASSLDSTNTQYF. CDR3 DNA sequence: TGTGCCAGCAGTTTGGACTCGACCAATACGCAGTATTTT.

The chain has TRBV7-2 and TRBJ2-1; 10 nucleotides align to TRBD2. There are 15 residues in the CDR3. The germline CDR1 and CDR2 sequences are SGHTA and FQGNSA. Unmatched junction bases numbered 3, after V lost 3 bases and J lost 4 bases. The CDR3 here is CASSFSGGAYNEQFF. The CDR3 bases are TGTGCCAGCAGCTTCAGCGGGGGGGCATACAATGAGCAGTTCTTC.

This chain joins TRBV4-3 and TRBJ2-7, with 7 bases fitting TRBD1. Germline-derived CDR1 and CDR2 are LGHNA and YSLEER. This CDR3 contains 14 residues. The V segment lost 3 bases and the J segment 2 bases; nucleotides outside the gene matches: 4. The CDR3 sequence: CASSQTGTAYEQYF. The CDR3 region has the DNA TGCGCCAGCAGCCAGACCGGGACAGCCTACGAGCAGTACTTC.

This clone was observed a single time. This chain's CDR3 is CASRLLRAGDSETQYF. DNA of the CDR3: TGCGCCAGCAGGTTACTACGAGCGGGAGATAGCGAGACCCAGTACTTC. V gene TRBV10-2 combines with J gene TRBJ2-5; TRBD2 agrees at 8 bases. V gave up 6 bases and J gave up 5 bases; unmatched junction bases: 14. The CDR3 has 16 residues. Germline V gives CDR1 WSHSY, CDR2 SAAADI.

This clone appeared a single time. The rearrangement uses TRBV11-2 and TRBJ2-1, with D possibly TRBD1 on 6 matching bases. The CDR3 extends over 15 amino acids. The germline V gene has CDR1 SGHAT and CDR2 FQNNGV. Trimming took off 4 bases at V and 6 bases at J, with 16 bases between the two ends. CDR3 residues: CASSSPTGIVNEQFF. As DNA, the CDR3 is TGTGCCAGCAGCTCTCCGACAGGAATCGTCAATGAGCAGTTCTTC.

The chain links TRBV5-1 to TRBJ1-1; possible D gene TRBD1, 5 bases. The CDR3 extends over 15 amino acids. Per germline, CDR1 SGHRS and CDR2 YFSETQ. Deletions cut 0 bases from V and 4 bases from J, with 13 bases between. The CDR3 reads CASSLGTRRGTEAFF. The CDR3 nucleotides are TGCGCCAGCAGCTTGGGGACCCGGAGGGGCACTGAAGCTTTCTTT.

This clone was recorded only once. V is TRBV5-1 and J is TRBJ1-5; TRBD1 aligns across 9 bases. The V and J ends lost 4 bases and 6 bases, in that order; junction bases with no gene match: 8. This CDR3 spans 15 amino acids. The germline V gene encodes CDR1 SGHRS and CDR2 YFSETQ. The DNA of the CDR3 is TGCGCCAGCAGCCTCGTCCCGGGACAGGGTCAGCCCCAGCATTTT. Translated: CASSLVPGQGQPQHF. Looking up the rest from reference TRBV5-1 and TRBJ1-5 gives the full variable domain: KAGVTQTPRYLIKTRGQQVTLSCSPISGHRSVSWYQQTPGQGLQFLFEYFSETQRNKGNFPGRFSGRQFSNSRSEMNVSTLELGDSALYLCASSLVPGQGQPQHFGDGTRLSIL.

V and J are TRBV7-2 and TRBJ2-7; the D gene is possibly TRBD2 (5 bases). Trimming removed 0 bases at V and 6 bases at J, with 12 bases between. The CDR3 has 14 amino acids. The V gene's germline CDR1 is SGHTA and CDR2 FQGNSA. In DNA, the CDR3 is TGTGCCAGCAGCTTAGCCGGGGAAATGGGCGAGCAGTACTTC. This codes for CASSLAGEMGEQYF.

This chain connects TRBV2 to TRBJ2-3, with D possibly being TRBD2 (6 bases). This CDR3 is 16 amino acids long. Germline V gene lookup returns CDR1 SNHLY and CDR2 FYNNEI. V lost 7 bases and J lost 2, with 19 bases in between. The CDR3 here is CASIPRGTPLTDTQYF. As DNA, the CDR3 is TGTGCCAGCATCCCCCGTGGGACTCCACTCACAGATACGCAGTATTTT.

The chain combines TRBV4-2 with TRBJ2-5; 12 nucleotides agree with TRBD2. The J segment lost 5 bases and the V segment lost 0 bases, leaving 16 bases of the junction unmatched. CDR1 is LGHNA and CDR2 is YNFKEQ in the germline V gene. This CDR3 spans 20 amino acids. CDR3 in DNA: TGTGCCAGCAGCCAAGATTTTCCCGGCCGGACTAGCGGGGCACTGGAGACCCAGTACTTC. Translating gives CASSQDFPGRTSGALETQYF.

V is TRBV6-5 and J is TRBJ1-5; 11 bases agree with TRBD1. V shed 5 bases, J shed 5 bases, and the junction held 2 bases outside the gene matches. CDR1 is MNHEY, CDR2 SVGAGI, per germline. The CDR3 is 14 residues long. The CDR3 loop reads CASSRTGGYQPQHF. The CDR3 nucleotides read TGTGCCAGCAGTCGGACAGGGGGCTATCAGCCCCAGCATTTT.

This sequence joins TRBV4-3 and TRBJ2-3; D possibly corresponds to TRBD2 (6 bases). V lost 8 bases to trimming and J lost 2 bases, with 14 bases between them. The CDR3 runs 14 residues. The germline V gene has CDR1 LGHNA and CDR2 YSLEER. CDR3 sequence (DNA): TGCGCCAGCGCCACTAGCCCCAACACAGATACGCAGTATTTT. Its protein product is CASATSPNTDTQYF.

V and J are TRBV5-4 and TRBJ2-2; weak D call: TRBD1 (6 bases). Germline loops: CDR1 SGHNT, CDR2 YYREEE (reference sequence). The V end lost 0 bases, the J end lost 5 bases, and 11 bases lay between the germline ends. The CDR3 is made up of 15 amino acids. The CDR3, as DNA: TGTGCCAGCAGCTTGGATAGGGGGAAAACCGGGGAGCTGTTTTTT. Translation: CASSLDRGKTGELFF.

The J gene is TRBJ2-1, the V gene TRBV19, with TRBD2 matching 7 bases. V dropped 9 bases and J dropped 9; count of bases not matched to a gene: 8. This CDR3 comprises 12 residues. Germline V gives CDR1 LNHDA, CDR2 SQIVND (reference sequence). The CDR3 protein is CASSPSGTEQFF. As DNA, the CDR3 is TGTGCCAGCTCTCCAAGCGGGACTGAGCAGTTCTTC.

The chain has TRBV29-1 and TRBJ2-2, with D uncertain. Per the germline V gene, CDR1 is SQVTM and CDR2 is ANQGSEA. Trimming left V 7 bases short and J 0 bases short, with 6 bases between. The CDR3 is 12 amino acids. The CDR3 region is CSAPANTGELFF. CDR3 nucleotides: TGCAGCGCCCCCGCGAACACCGGGGAGCTGTTTTTT.

By share of the sample, this clone is medium-sized (0.01 to 0.1%). The rearrangement joins TRBV28 to TRBJ1-5; 8 nucleotides align to TRBD1. The CDR3 covers 16 residues. The junction had 13 bases not matched to a gene; V was cut back by 11 bases and J by 1 base. Germline loops: CDR1 MDHEN, CDR2 SYDVKM. The DNA for the CDR3 is TGTGCCGGAGGACAGGGTCCGATTACGAGCAATCAGCCCCAGCATTTT. Amino acid sequence: CAGGQGPITSNQPQHF.

This chain connects TRBV4-1 to TRBJ2-1, with 13 bases fitting TRBD2. The CDR3 is 15 amino acids. V trimming: 6 bases; J trimming: 5 bases; junction bases outside the gene matches: 4. The germline V gene encodes CDR1 MGHRA and CDR2 YSYEKL. The CDR3 sequence is CASRGGLAGNNEQFF. CDR3 DNA: TGCGCCAGCAGGGGGGGACTAGCGGGAAACAATGAGCAGTTCTTC.

The V call is TRBV11-1, the J call TRBJ1-2; unclear D gene. The CDR3 extends over 13 amino acids. Germline loops: CDR1 SGHAT, CDR2 FQDESV (reference sequence). V lost 5 bases to trimming and J lost 4 bases, with 11 bases between them. The CDR3 sequence: CASSRLQSYGYTF. CDR3 nucleotides: TGTGCCAGCAGCCGCTTACAGAGCTATGGCTACACCTTC.

The rearrangement joins TRBV7-9 to TRBJ2-5; TRBD2 matches 9 bases. This CDR3 is built from 13 residues. The germline V gene encodes CDR1 SEHNR and CDR2 FQNEAQ (reference sequence). Trimming at V came to 6 bases and at J to 5 bases, leaving 4 bases not matched to a gene. The CDR3 reads CASRKLAGETQYF. CDR3 in DNA: TGTGCCAGCAGGAAACTAGCGGGTGAGACCCAGTACTTC.

The rearrangement joins TRBV7-2 to TRBJ1-4, with TRBD1 matching 8 bases. The CDR3 is made up of 14 amino acids. Looked up from germline, CDR1 is SGHTA and CDR2 is FQGNSA. Trimming at V came to 2 bases and at J to 6 bases, leaving 2 bases not matched to a gene. The chain's CDR3 is CASSLSGGDEKLFF. The CDR3 coding sequence is TGTGCCAGCAGCTTATCAGGGGGCGATGAAAAACTGTTTTTT.

The chain combines TRBV18 with TRBJ2-1, with D tentatively TRBD2 (5 bases). V lost 3 bases to trimming and J lost 1 base, with 13 bases between them. Germline loops: CDR1 KGHSH, CDR2 LQKENI. The CDR3 contains 16 residues. Here the CDR3 DNA reads TGTGCCAGCTCACCGAGGGCGGACGGATCCTACAATGAGCAGTTCTTC. It translates to CASSPRADGSYNEQFF.

This clone was detected a few times. V gene TRBV9 combines with J gene TRBJ2-7; D remains unclear. This CDR3 comprises 14 residues. Germline loops: CDR1 SGDLS, CDR2 YYNGEE. Trimming took off 4 bases at V and 9 bases at J, with 20 bases between the two ends. The CDR3 nucleotides read TGTGCCAGCAGCCCCGCCGACGGATTCCAGGCGCAGTACTTC. Residues: CASSPADGFQAQYF.

V and J are TRBV7-3 and TRBJ2-7; perhaps TRBD2 as D (5 bases). Trimming took off 6 bases at V and 3 bases at J, with 21 bases between the two ends. Germline CDR1 reads SGHTA; CDR2 reads FQGTGA. CDR3 size: 16 residues. The DNA of the CDR3 is TGTGCCAGCAGTCTCCCCCTTGAGGGAGACCACTACGAGCAGTACTTC. This translates into CASSLPLEGDHYEQYF.

The V and J genes are TRBV7-3 and TRBJ2-1; 9 bases agree with TRBD2. J lost 5 bases, V lost 2 bases, and 10 bases had no gene match. The CDR3 runs to 17 residues. CDR1 is SGHTA, CDR2 FQGTGA, per germline. CDR3 region: CASSLVQSLAGNNEQFF. The CDR3 DNA follows: TGTGCCAGCAGCTTAGTACAAAGTCTAGCGGGAAACAATGAGCAGTTCTTC.

The chain has TRBV27 and TRBJ2-1, with 8 bases that match TRBD2. Germline CDR1 is MNHEY and CDR2 is SMNVEV (reference sequence). With 4 bases clipped from V and 2 bases from J, the junction kept 13 bases outside the gene matches. This CDR3 region has 18 residues. The CDR3 loop is CASSSEDGTSPTYNEQFF. Here the CDR3 DNA reads TGTGCCAGCAGTTCAGAGGATGGGACTAGTCCTACCTACAATGAGCAGTTCTTC.

This chain uses TRBV27 with TRBJ2-7, with a possible D match to TRBD2 (6 bases). Trimming removed 8 bases from V and 5 bases from J, with 19 bases in between. The CDR3 covers 14 residues. Germline V gene data show CDR1 as MNHEY and CDR2 as SMNVEV (reference sequence). CDR3 residues: CASSLIPGRNEQYF. The CDR3 bases are TGTGCCAGCTCCCTAATACCAGGGAGGAACGAGCAGTACTTC.